Shown below are 26 T cell receptor beta chains from a single sample sequenced in a study of blood T cell repertoires in COVID-19. TCRdb's table, derived via immunoSEQ multiplex PCR, lists solely in-frame clones and lacks some. In the table there are about 21,000 clones, around 81% of which are singletons. The sequenced sample was peripheral blood. These receptors were taken from a man between 60 and 75 years old with active COVID-19.

About this clone: Other DNA sequences in this sample translate to the same CDR3. CDR3 DNA: TGTGCCAGCAGCTTACCAGGCCAAGAGACCCAGTACTTC. Translation: CASSLPGQETQYF. This chain links TRBV7-9 with TRBJ2-5; D remains ambiguous. The germline V and J ends were trimmed by 2 bases and 1 base, with 5 bases remaining between them. Germline V gives CDR1 SEHNR, CDR2 FQNEAQ (reference sequence). The CDR3 has 13 residues.

The chain combines TRBV30 with TRBJ1-6, with 7 bases that match TRBD1. Germline V gives CDR1 GTSNPN, CDR2 SVGIG (reference sequence). This CDR3 region has 15 residues. V lost 3 bases to trimming and J lost 6 bases; unmatched junction nucleotides: 8. As DNA, the CDR3 is TGTGCCTGGAGCCTTTTGGGACAGCTTAATTCACCCCTCCACTTT. This translates into CAWSLLGQLNSPLHF.

The chain is built from TRBV5-6 and TRBJ2-1, with 9 bases matching TRBD1. There are 15 residues in the CDR3. V was pared by 4 bases and J by 3 bases, with 5 bases of the junction left unmatched. Germline V gives CDR1 SGHDT, CDR2 YYEEEE. The CDR3 DNA follows: TGTGCCAGCAGCAACTGGGACAGGGTCTACAATGAGCAGTTCTTC. It translates to CASSNWDRVYNEQFF.

This chain connects TRBV5-1 to TRBJ2-5; 11 bases map to TRBD1. The CDR3 sequence is 15 residues long. V was pared by 0 bases and J by 4 bases, with 2 bases of the junction left unmatched. From germline, CDR1 is SGHRS and CDR2 YFSETQ. The chain's CDR3 is CASSLAGQGGETQYF. The CDR3 DNA follows: TGCGCCAGCAGCTTGGCGGGACAGGGGGGAGAGACCCAGTACTTC.

The chain joins TRBV19 to TRBJ2-3; 13 bases align to TRBD2. With 8 bases clipped from V and 3 bases from J, the junction kept 8 bases outside the gene matches. This CDR3 spans 16 amino acids. Germline lookup yields CDR1 LNHDA and CDR2 SQIVND (reference sequence). In DNA, the CDR3 is TGTGCCAGTGGATTAACTAGCGGGAGGGCGACAGATACGCAGTATTTT. It yields the protein CASGLTSGRATDTQYF.

The rearrangement joins TRBV28 to TRBJ2-3; 8 bases match TRBD2. The CDR3 contains 13 residues. Germline V lookup: CDR1 MDHEN, CDR2 SYDVKM. Germline trimming cut 6 bases from V and 5 bases from J; bases unmatched to any gene: 4. The CDR3 protein is CASRLRGEDTQYF. The CDR3 DNA is TGTGCCAGCAGGCTGCGGGGGGAAGATACGCAGTATTTT.

The chain combines TRBV12-3 or TRBV12-4 with TRBJ2-7; 9 positions agree with TRBD2. The CDR3 is made up of 13 amino acids. J gave up 6 bases and V 5 bases, and 5 bases lay outside the gene matches. CDR3: CASSPGLAAEQYF. CDR3 in DNA: TGTGCCAGCAGTCCGGGACTAGCTGCCGAGCAGTACTTC.

This sequence joins TRBV30 and TRBJ2-7; possibly TRBD2 for D (6 bases). CDR1 and CDR2 from the germline V gene are GTSNPN and SVGIG (reference sequence). Trimming cost V 3 bases and J 2 bases, with 20 bases left between them. The CDR3 spans 16 residues. CDR3 DNA sequence: TGTGCCTGGAGGGGACCGGGGAGGCGCTACACCTACGAGCAGTACTTC. It encodes CAWRGPGRRYTYEQYF.

V and J are TRBV4-3 and TRBJ2-1; 14 nucleotides agree with TRBD2. Trimming took 3 bases from V and 7 from J; bases not matched to a gene: 5. Germline V gene data show CDR1 as LGHNA and CDR2 as YSLEER. The CDR3 is 16 amino acids. The CDR3 DNA reads as TGCGCCAGCAGCCATGAGACTAGCGGGAGGGGAAATGAGCAGTTCTTC. Residues: CASSHETSGRGNEQFF.

The rearrangement joins TRBV12-5 to TRBJ2-7, with TRBD1 identical over 12 bases. Germline V CDR1 and CDR2: LGHNT, FRNRAP. The CDR3 sequence is 15 residues long. Trimming removed 5 bases from V and 0 bases from J; junction bases left unmatched: 2. CDR3: CASGRGQGASYEQYF. The CDR3 DNA follows: TGTGCTAGTGGTAGGGGACAGGGGGCCTCCTACGAGCAGTACTTC.

The CDR3 DNA follows: TGTGCCAGCAGTTACTCGTTAGTGGGGGCATCCACTACCTACAATGAGCAGTTCTTC. It yields the protein CASSYSLVGASTTYNEQFF. This sequence joins TRBV6-2 or TRBV6-3 and TRBJ2-1; the D gene is possibly TRBD1 (6 bases). This CDR3 is built from 19 residues. Germline V gene sequence: CDR1 MNHEY, CDR2 SVGEGT. Trimming pared 0 bases from V and 2 bases from J, leaving 20 bases between.

V usage is TRBV4-2 and J usage is TRBJ2-7, with TRBD2 matching 8 bases. This CDR3 is built from 15 residues. V lost 3 bases, J lost 5 bases, and 9 bases stayed unmatched. CDR1 LGHNA and CDR2 YNFKEQ come from the germline V gene. In DNA, the CDR3 is TGTGCCAGCAGCCAGGGGACTAGGGGGATGGACGAGCAGTACTTC. Protein: CASSQGTRGMDEQYF.

This sequence joins TRBV5-4 and TRBJ2-7; the match to TRBD2 covers 8 bases. The CDR3 is made up of 14 amino acids. The trim removed 0 bases at V and 5 bases at J, leaving 4 bases unmatched. The germline gives CDR1 SGHNT, CDR2 YYREEE (reference sequence). The CDR3: CASSLGGLVHEQYF. CDR3 bases: TGTGCCAGCAGCTTGGGGGGACTAGTACACGAGCAGTACTTC. The full variable domain, rest sourced from reference TRBV5-4 and TRBJ2-7, is ETGVTQSPTHLIKTRGQQVTLRCSSQSGHNTVSWYQQALGQGPQFIFQYYREEENGRGNFPPRFSGLQFPNYSSELNVNALELDDSALYLCASSLGGLVHEQYFGPGTRLTVT.

This sequence joins TRBV12-3 or TRBV12-4 and TRBJ1-1; D gene uncertain. This CDR3 is built from 11 residues. V was trimmed by 7 bases and J by 2 bases, leaving 5 bases between them. The CDR3 DNA reads TGTGCCAGCAAGAGAAACACTGAAGCTTTCTTT. Its protein is CASKRNTEAFF.

The chain carries TRBV10-3 and TRBJ2-1; TRBD1 matches 11 bases. The CDR3 contains 13 residues. Germline V gives CDR1 ENHRY, CDR2 SYGVKD. V trimming: 6 bases; J trimming: 9 bases; junction bases outside the gene matches: 4. This CDR3 is CAIRGQGESEQFF. The CDR3 DNA is TGTGCCATCAGGGGACAGGGGGAGAGTGAGCAGTTCTTC.

J is TRBJ1-2 and V is TRBV28; 8 nucleotides line up with TRBD1. CDR1 and CDR2 (germline): MDHEN, SYDVKM. The CDR3 spans 14 residues. Trimming cost V 6 bases and J 5 bases; bases outside gene matches: 8. The CDR3 nucleotides are TGTGCCAGCAGACGGACAGGGACATCGTATGGCTACACCTTC. Protein: CASRRTGTSYGYTF.

The chain employs TRBV12-3 or TRBV12-4 and TRBJ1-4; D unresolved. This CDR3 has 13 amino acids. Trimming removed 3 bases at V and 8 bases at J, with 10 bases between. CDR3 sequence: CASSFRQAEKLFF. CDR3 nucleotides: TGTGCCAGCAGTTTTCGGCAGGCGGAAAAACTGTTTTTT.

This clone has a handful of counts. The CDR3 DNA reads TGCGCCAGCAGCTCGTCGGGGTTCGCCGAGCAGTACTTC. This translates into CASSSSGFAEQYF. V is TRBV5-1 and J is TRBJ2-7; perhaps TRBD2 as D (5 bases). Germline CDR1 SGHRS, CDR2 YFSETQ. V was clipped by 3 bases and J by 6 bases, with 13 bases between them. The CDR3 sequence is 13 residues long.

This clone has just one count. The rearrangement joins TRBV3-1 (or the pseudogene TRBV3-2) to TRBJ2-5; 7 bases are shared with TRBD2. V lost 1 base and J lost 5; bases outside the gene matches: 10. CDR1 is LGHDT and CDR2 is YNNKEL in the germline V gene (reference sequence). This CDR3 has 16 amino acids. The CDR3 sequence is CASSQGASGARETQYF. Written as DNA, the CDR3 is TGTGCCAGCAGCCAAGGGGCTAGCGGAGCTCGTGAGACCCAGTACTTC.

The chain links TRBV4-1 to TRBJ2-1; 14 bases agree with TRBD2. The CDR3 has 16 residues. Germline CDR1 reads MGHRA; CDR2 reads YSYEKL. Unmatched junction bases numbered 9, after V lost 0 bases and J lost 14 bases. CDR3: CASSQEGTSGSPGKFF. DNA of the CDR3: TGCGCCAGCAGCCAAGAAGGGACTAGCGGGAGTCCGGGGAAGTTCTTC.

The chain is built from TRBV19 and TRBJ2-3; 9 nucleotides align to TRBD1. V shed 5 bases and J 6 bases; nucleotides not matched to a gene: 3. In germline, CDR1 is LNHDA, CDR2 SQIVND (reference sequence). The CDR3 has 13 amino acids. The CDR3 is CASSSQGADTQYF. The CDR3 coding sequence is TGTGCCAGTAGTTCACAGGGGGCGGATACGCAGTATTTT.

The chain combines TRBV6-5 with TRBJ2-3, with TRBD2 matching over 7 bases. The V segment lost 10 bases and the J segment 6 bases; nucleotides outside the gene matches: 7. From germline, CDR1 is MNHEY and CDR2 SVGAGI. The CDR3 totals 12 residues. The CDR3 DNA sequence: TGTGCCACCCGACTAGCTATGGATACGCAGTATTTT. This sequence encodes CATRLAMDTQYF.

This chain links TRBV5-1 with TRBJ2-3, with D possibly matching TRBD1 (5 bases). V lost 1 base, J lost 9 bases, and 15 bases lay in between. The CDR3 length is 14 residues. Germline CDR1 is SGHRS and CDR2 is YFSETQ. CDR3: CASSLNLGQGTQYF. The CDR3, as DNA: TGCGCCAGCAGCTTGAACTTAGGGCAGGGCACGCAGTATTTT.

The rearrangement joins TRBV2 to TRBJ2-3, with 7 nucleotides matching TRBD2. Germline loops: CDR1 SNHLY, CDR2 FYNNEI. This CDR3 comprises 13 residues. J gave up 9 bases and V 3 bases, and 6 bases lay outside the gene matches. As DNA, the CDR3 is TGTGCCAGCAGTGAGGGGGGAGGGGTCACGCAGTATTTT. Translating gives CASSEGGGVTQYF.

This clone was detected only once. The chain is built from TRBV24-1 and TRBJ2-2, with 7 bases identical to TRBD1. Per the germline V gene, CDR1 is KGHDR and CDR2 is SFDVKD. The CDR3 extends over 15 amino acids. V dropped 5 bases and J dropped 5; count of bases not matched to a gene: 7. The CDR3, as DNA: TGTGCCACCAGTGCCCGGACAGGACCTACCGGGGAGCTGTTTTTT. This translates into CATSARTGPTGELFF.

The gene calls are TRBV7-9 and TRBJ1-1; TRBD1 aligns across 8 bases. The ends lost 5 bases at V and 1 base at J; junction bases unmatched: 9. The CDR3 extends over 16 amino acids. Germline CDR1 and CDR2: SEHNR and FQNEAQ (reference sequence). This CDR3 is CASSARLGTGNTEAFF. In DNA form, the CDR3 reads TGTGCCAGCAGCGCACGCCTCGGGACAGGGAACACTGAAGCTTTCTTT.